This TCR beta chain was captured in a study of T cell changes during pregnancy in multiple sclerosis. The germline V gene encodes CDR1 SGHRS and CDR2 YFSETQ. The CDR3 loop spans 14 amino acids. Between the trimmed V and J ends, which lost 7 bases and 0 bases, there was a span of 13 bases. Sequencing used immunoSEQ multiplex PCR; TCRdb keeps in-frame clones, though not all of them. The sample includes tens of thousands of clones, around 90% of them seen just once. Material: peripheral blood, obtained in the first trimester of pregnancy. The receptor comes from a female donor with multiple sclerosis, enrolled in a pregnancy study. This chain links TRBV5-1 with TRBJ1-1, with unresolved D. The CDR3 loop reads CASRREGMNTEAFF. DNA of the CDR3: TGCGCCAGCCGACGGGAGGGAATGAACACTGAAGCTTTCTTT.